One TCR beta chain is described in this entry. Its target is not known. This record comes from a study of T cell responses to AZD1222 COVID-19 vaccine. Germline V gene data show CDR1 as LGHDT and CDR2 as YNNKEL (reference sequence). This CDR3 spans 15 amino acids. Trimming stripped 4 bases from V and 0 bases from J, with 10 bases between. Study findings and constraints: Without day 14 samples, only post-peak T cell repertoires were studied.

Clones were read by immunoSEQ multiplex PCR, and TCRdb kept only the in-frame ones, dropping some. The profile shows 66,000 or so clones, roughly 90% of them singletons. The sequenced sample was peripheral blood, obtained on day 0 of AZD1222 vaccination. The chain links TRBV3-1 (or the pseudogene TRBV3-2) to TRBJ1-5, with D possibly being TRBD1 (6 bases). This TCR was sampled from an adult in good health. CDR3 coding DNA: TGTGCCAGCAGCCCTCAGGGGTATAGCAATCAGCCCCAGCATTTT. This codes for CASSPQGYSNQPQHF.